This T cell receptor (beta chain) was recorded in a study of blood T cell repertoires in COVID-19. This CDR3 spans 15 amino acids. Germline V CDR1 and CDR2: LGHNA, YSLEER. V lost 5 bases, J lost 6 bases, and 10 bases stayed unmatched. Sequenced by immunoSEQ multiplex PCR; TCRdb stores in-frame clones only, minus some. The sample consists of roughly 200,000 clones, roughly nine tenths of them appearing once. The origin of this receptor is a woman aged 45-65 years in a cohort exposed to, infected with or recovered from COVID-19 (not recorded which). This chain links TRBV4-3 with TRBJ2-1; 7 nucleotides match TRBD2. Sample: PBMCs or T cells enriched from blood (not recorded which). For the CDR3, the DNA is TGCGCCAGCAGCATTCTCGGGGGGACCCTCAATGAGCAGTTCTTC. Its translation: CASSILGGTLNEQFF.